Below, 20 T cell receptor beta chains from the same sample are listed, as sequenced in a study of blood T cell repertoires in COVID-19. Some clones are missing from TCRdb's copy, which holds only in-frame ones; the method was immunoSEQ multiplex PCR. The sample has 200,000 to 250,000 clones; about 86% are singletons. Sequencing was carried out using peripheral blood. Receptors were obtained from a woman aged 25 to 39 who had recovered from COVID-19.

The chain recombines TRBV2 with TRBJ2-1; 8 bases map to TRBD2. Per germline, CDR1 SNHLY and CDR2 FYNNEI. V shed 2 bases, J shed 15 bases, and the junction held 3 bases outside the gene matches. This CDR3 comprises 11 residues. CDR3 loop: CASSELAGMFF. The CDR3 DNA reads as TGTGCCAGCAGTGAATTAGCGGGGATGTTCTTC.

This rearrangement joins TRBV2 to TRBJ1-2; D is unresolved. Trimming removed 2 bases at V and 4 bases at J, with 11 bases between. CDR1 and CDR2 (germline): SNHLY, FYNNEI. This CDR3 is built from 14 residues. CDR3 nucleotides: TGTGCCAGCAGTGAACAGGCGGGTCTCTATGGCTACACCTTC. This translates into CASSEQAGLYGYTF.

The V gene is TRBV18, the J gene TRBJ2-1; D unclear. The CDR3 length is 16 residues. V lost 5 bases and J lost 3, with 17 bases in between. The germline V gene has CDR1 KGHSH and CDR2 LQKENI. The CDR3 spells CASSVSVAASYNEQFF. CDR3 coding DNA: TGTGCCAGCTCAGTCTCAGTAGCTGCTAGCTACAATGAGCAGTTCTTC. The entire variable domain, with the rest obtained from reference TRBV18 and TRBJ2-1, is as follows: NAGVMQNPRHLVRRRGQEARLRCSPMKGHSHVYWYRQLPEEGLKFMVYLQKENIIDESGMPKERFSAEFPKEGPSILRIQQVVRGDSAAYFCASSVSVAASYNEQFFGPGTRLTVL.

J is TRBJ1-2 and V is TRBV10-2; a weak D match, TRBD1 (5 bases). In germline, CDR1 is WSHSY, CDR2 SAAADI. The V gene lost 3 bases and the J gene lost 7 bases, with 18 bases spanning the gap. This CDR3 has 15 amino acids. Here the CDR3 DNA reads TGCGCCAGCAGTGATCCCGACCGGCGGAGGGGTGGCTACACCTTC. Translated, it gives CASSDPDRRRGGYTF.

This clone appeared once. V gene TRBV2 combines with J gene TRBJ2-5; TRBD2 agrees at 7 bases. This CDR3 is 15 amino acids long. V dropped 6 bases and J dropped 5; count of bases not matched to a gene: 12. Germline CDR1 SNHLY, CDR2 FYNNEI. The CDR3 coding sequence is TGTGCCAGCAGCACCGAGAGACTAGCTAGGGAGACCCAGTACTTC. This encodes CASSTERLARETQYF.

This clone appeared once. This CDR3 is also generated by other DNA sequences in the sample. CDR3 DNA: TGTGCCAGCAGCGTTAGCGGGGGGCAAGAGACCCAGTACTTC. It specifies CASSVSGGQETQYF. The J gene is TRBJ2-5, the V gene TRBV9; 10 positions match TRBD2. V shed 2 bases, J shed 2 bases, and the junction held 0 bases outside the gene matches. This CDR3 has 14 amino acids. CDR1 is SGDLS and CDR2 is YYNGEE in the germline V gene.

The V call is TRBV9, the J call TRBJ2-1; D is ambiguous. Germline lookup yields CDR1 SGDLS and CDR2 YYNGEE. V was pared by 3 bases and J by 3 bases, with 7 bases between. CDR3 size: 13 residues. The CDR3 DNA follows: TGTGCCAGCAGCGGACATGACTACAATGAGCAGTTCTTC. As protein: CASSGHDYNEQFF.

The CDR3 DNA follows: TGTGCCAGCAGCTTCGACAGGGGGCGTATTGAAGCTTTCTTT. It codes for CASSFDRGRIEAFF. The J gene is TRBJ1-1, the V gene TRBV7-2; 10 nucleotides line up with TRBD1. V was pared by 3 bases and J by 7 bases, with 5 bases of the junction left unmatched. Germline V gene data show CDR1 as SGHTA and CDR2 as FQGNSA. This CDR3 is 14 amino acids long.

This clone has only one observation. The chain carries TRBV27 and TRBJ2-3, with 10 bases fitting TRBD1. CDR1 and CDR2 from the germline V gene are MNHEY and SMNVEV (reference sequence). The V segment lost 5 bases and the J segment 1 base; nucleotides outside the gene matches: 0. There are 14 residues in the CDR3. The CDR3 coding sequence is TGTGCCAGCAGTGGACAGGGGGGCACAGATACGCAGTATTTT. Its protein product is CASSGQGGTDTQYF.

This clone was recorded once. As DNA, the CDR3 is TGTGCCAGCAGCCCAGGCCCAGGGGGTAAGGACGAGCAGTACTTC. Its translation is CASSPGPGGKDEQYF. The chain has TRBV3-1 (or the pseudogene TRBV3-2) and TRBJ2-7; 7 bases map to TRBD1. CDR1 and CDR2 (germline): LGHDT, YNNKEL (reference sequence). V shed 4 bases, J shed 5 bases, and the junction held 11 bases outside the gene matches. The CDR3 extends over 15 amino acids.

The gene calls are TRBV25-1 and TRBJ1-4; 8 positions agree with TRBD1. V shed 2 bases, J shed 8 bases, and the junction held 10 bases outside the gene matches. Germline V gene sequence: CDR1 MGHDK, CDR2 SYGVNS. The CDR3 is made up of 16 amino acids. CDR3 amino acids: CASSEGLFRGQEKLFF. Here the CDR3 DNA reads TGTGCCAGCAGTGAAGGCCTTTTCAGGGGGCAGGAAAAACTGTTTTTT.

The J gene is TRBJ1-2, the V gene TRBV12-5, with 7 bases matching TRBD1. This CDR3 is 16 amino acids long. V dropped 0 bases and J dropped 4; count of bases not matched to a gene: 8. CDR1 and CDR2 (germline): LGHNT, FRNRAP. The DNA for the CDR3 is TGTGCTAGTGGTTTGGTCCTGGGACAGCTCGCCTATGGCTACACCTTC. Translated, it gives CASGLVLGQLAYGYTF.

The CDR3 sequence is CAWSRTGRGEKLFF. The CDR3 coding sequence is TGTGCCTGGAGTCGGACAGGACGAGGCGAAAAACTGTTTTTT. The chain combines TRBV30 with TRBJ1-4; 7 nucleotides align to TRBD1. V trimming: 2 bases; J trimming: 8 bases; junction bases outside the gene matches: 8. The germline CDR1 and CDR2 sequences are GTSNPN and SVGIG (reference sequence). The CDR3 has 14 residues.

This sequence joins TRBV6-2 or TRBV6-3 and TRBJ1-1; TRBD1 might be the D (6 bases). CDR1 and CDR2 from the germline V gene are MNHEY and SVGEGT. V lost 6 bases to trimming and J lost 5 bases, with 22 bases between them. The CDR3 is made up of 16 amino acids. CDR3 protein: CASSSAETGQRTEAFF. The CDR3 coding sequence is TGTGCCAGCAGCTCCGCGGAGACAGGTCAGAGAACTGAAGCTTTCTTT.

The V gene is TRBV5-1, the J gene TRBJ2-7; 10 positions agree with TRBD1. The germline V gene encodes CDR1 SGHRS and CDR2 YFSETQ. The CDR3 is made up of 15 amino acids. The V segment lost 4 bases and the J segment 2 bases; nucleotides outside the gene matches: 6. The DNA for the CDR3 is TGCGCCAGCAGCCTAGAGACAGGGGGCGCCTACGAGCAGTACTTC. It is translated as CASSLETGGAYEQYF.

The chain recombines TRBV5-1 with TRBJ2-7, with 7 positions matching TRBD1. The CDR3 length is 14 residues. Germline CDR1 SGHRS, CDR2 YFSETQ. V lost 0 bases and J lost 3; bases outside the gene matches: 3. The CDR3 loop reads CASSLGTGYYEQYF. CDR3 coding DNA: TGCGCCAGCAGCTTGGGGACAGGATACTACGAGCAGTACTTC.

The J gene is TRBJ2-5, the V gene TRBV5-1, with D maybe TRBD1 (7 bases). V lost 2 bases, J lost 2 bases, and 16 bases lay in between. The CDR3 loop spans 16 amino acids. Germline lookup yields CDR1 SGHRS and CDR2 YFSETQ. DNA for the CDR3: TGCGCCAGCAGCTTTGGGGGGACAGTGATACAAGAGACCCAGTACTTC. As protein: CASSFGGTVIQETQYF.

The chain joins TRBV3-1 (or the pseudogene TRBV3-2) to TRBJ2-3; D unresolved. V was shortened by 4 bases and J by 4 bases, with 15 bases between the two germline ends. CDR1 LGHDT and CDR2 YNNKEL come from the germline V gene (reference sequence). The CDR3 is 15 residues long. CDR3 DNA sequence: TGTGCCAGCAGCCCCAGAGCCTCTAGAGCAGATACGCAGTATTTT. It encodes CASSPRASRADTQYF.

This clone was detected once. This chain links TRBV19 with TRBJ1-4; the D gene is possibly TRBD1 (5 bases). The length of the CDR3 is 14 residues. Deletions cut 6 bases from V and 8 bases from J, with 16 bases between. Germline CDR1 is LNHDA and CDR2 is SQIVND (reference sequence). CDR3 nucleotides: TGTGCCAGTAGCCTTGCGGGACTTCGAGAAAAACTGTTTTTT. This sequence encodes CASSLAGLREKLFF. Drawing the rest from reference TRBV19 and TRBJ1-4, the complete variable domain is DGGITQSPKYLFRKEGQNVTLSCEQNLNHDAMYWYRQDPGQGLRLIYYSQIVNDFQKGDIAEGYSVSREKKESFPLTVTSAQKNPTAFYLCASSLAGLREKLFFGSGTQLSVL.

The V call is TRBV19, the J call TRBJ2-1; D is perhaps TRBD1 (5 bases). Germline CDR1 LNHDA, CDR2 SQIVND (reference sequence). The CDR3 consists of 15 residues. V lost 5 bases to trimming and J lost 3 bases, with 14 bases between them. For the CDR3, the DNA is TGTGCCAGTAGTCAGGGTAACGGCTTCTACAATGAGCAGTTCTTC. Its protein product is CASSQGNGFYNEQFF.